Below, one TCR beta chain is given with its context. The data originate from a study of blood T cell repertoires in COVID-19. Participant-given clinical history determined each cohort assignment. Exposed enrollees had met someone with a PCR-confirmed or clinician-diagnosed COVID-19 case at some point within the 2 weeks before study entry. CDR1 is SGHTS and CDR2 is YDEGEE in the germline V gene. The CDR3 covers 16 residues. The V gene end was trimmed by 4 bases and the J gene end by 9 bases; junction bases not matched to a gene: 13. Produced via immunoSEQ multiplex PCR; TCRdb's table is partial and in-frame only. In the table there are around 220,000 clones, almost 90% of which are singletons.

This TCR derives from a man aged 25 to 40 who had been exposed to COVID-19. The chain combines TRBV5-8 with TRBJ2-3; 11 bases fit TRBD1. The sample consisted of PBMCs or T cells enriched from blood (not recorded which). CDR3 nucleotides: TGTGCCAGCAGCGACTTCGGACAGGGGGCTCCCCGAACGCAGTATTTT. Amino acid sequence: CASSDFGQGAPRTQYF.